This TCR beta chain was sequenced during a study of T cell repertoires in cytomegalovirus infection (dated by TCRdb to the late 2010s). For the study in its entirety: Peptide stimulations targeted recently identified HLA-C-restricted CMV epitopes, whose presentation resists viral immunomodulation, together with well-studied HLA-B-restricted epitopes. The HLA type of each donor mattered for the analysis, because public TCR beta signatures pointed to carriage of CMV infection along with the matching HLA type.

Many counts were recorded for this clonotype. Its cognate antigen has yet to be identified. No much larger clonotype is one base removed from it; base qualities were not supplied. The treatment or condition tag for this specimen amounts to: in vitro stimulation with specific CMV peptide epitopes to enrich CMV-specific T cells. Overall study outcomes, separate from this receptor: The ex vivo response was dominated by HLA-C-restricted CMV-specific TCR beta clonotypes, and the single most frequent clonotype in two of eight donors was supplied by these HLA-C-restricted clonotypes. In both this cohort and an independent cohort of under 450 donors, the cumulative frequency of public TCR beta family members distinguished carriers of CMV infection plus the relevant HLA type.

Sequences MNHNS (CDR1) and SASEGT (CDR2) are obtained from the germline V gene. The CDR3 runs 14 residues from the cysteine to the phenylalanine. The read is trimmed to its CDR3 DNA, 42 bases read in frame from base 1. The V end gives up 10 bases and the J end 4 bases, leaving 11 bases in the junction not matched to a gene. The sample was run on an Illumina HiSeq 1500. TCRdb reworked the public reads: Q25 trimming with fastp, MiXCR clone assembly, productive beta chains retained. Every entry covers one CDR3 protein and lists the most common genes and DNA from its rows. The sample data list approximately 590,000 distinct CDR3 sequences, and 35% to 50% of these were observed just once. More than 40% of the sample goes to the ten largest clones.

Here the chain combines TRBV6-1 and TRBJ2-3; a stretch of 7 junction bases matches TRBD1. The input for sequencing was cultured PBMCs, taken from culture after CMV antigen stimulation. The TCR was taken from a human donor in good health (CMV status not recorded). Some clones in this sample may be carry-over from other donors' samples. In nucleotides, the sequence is TGTGCCACCAGGCCCGTTACAGGGGCAGATACGCAGTATTTT. Its coded protein is CATRPVTGADTQYF.